This section outlines one T cell receptor beta chain sequence together with its context. Its antigen remains unknown. This specimen belongs to a study of shared clonotypes between healthy human individuals. CDR1 and CDR2 (germline): MDHEN, SYDVKM. The germline V and J ends were trimmed by 2 bases and 3 bases, with 14 bases remaining between them. The CDR3 has 15 amino acids. Whole-study results and caveats: Measured sharing among donors was expected to vary with sequencing depth.

Positive CCR7 selection of CD45RO-negative cells yielded the naive CD8 cells, and terminally differentiated effector memory CD45RA+ cells were excluded. Produced via immunoSEQ multiplex PCR; TCRdb's table is partial and in-frame only. The sample yields approximately 2,000,000 clones, roughly 93% seen once. This chain connects TRBV28 to TRBJ2-7; D possibly matches TRBD1 or TRBD2 (6 bases each). Sequenced sample: naive CD8+ T cells from PBMCs. The receptor was isolated from a man between 18 and 35 years old in good health. Some clones in this sample may be carry-over from other donors' samples. The chain's CDR3 is CASSLRGEAIYEQYF. CDR3 DNA: TGTGCCAGCAGTTTAAGGGGGGAGGCGATCTACGAGCAGTACTTC.